A selection of T cell receptor beta chains follows, all from one sample in a study of T-cell reconstitution after alpha-beta-depleted transplantation in children. TCRdb used MiXCR to reprocess the PCR reads, holding one entry per CDR3 protein. This table has around 450,000 distinct CDR3 sequences, over 9.5% appearing once. This specimen consisted of PBMCs, obtained before TCRalphabeta/CD19-depleted stem cell transplant. The receptors derive from a child younger than 10 with inherited bone marrow failure, due to receive a stem cell transplant. The CDR3 runs from the conserved cysteine through the conserved F or W. The order of the fields is clone size, CDR3 length, J gene, D gene, V gene, CDR3 protein, CDR3 DNA. D genes are given only for firm matches. Clone sizes are given selectively: once, few, many, or a class where the clone is expanded.

>-|14|TRBJ1-1|-|TRBV6-2/TRBV6-3
CASSHLGGGTEAFF
TGTGCCAGCAGCCACCTGGGTGGGGGCACTGAAGCTTTCTTT
>many|18|TRBJ1-4|TRBD1|TRBV12-3/TRBV12-4
CASSLAGTGGRDNEKLFF
TGTGCCAGCAGTTTAGCCGGGACAGGGGGACGAGACAATGAAAAACTGTTTTTT
>-|15|TRBJ2-3|TRBD2|TRBV10-3
CAISARTSGTDTQYF
TGTGCCATCAGTGCCCGGACTAGCGGCACAGATACGCAGTATTTT
>many|15|TRBJ1-1|-|TRBV6-1
CASSETGAGATEAFF
TGTGCCAGCAGTGAAACCGGGGCAGGGGCCACTGAAGCTTTCTTT
>many|14|TRBJ2-2|-|TRBV27
CASRPGGSTGELFF
TGTGCCAGCAGACCCGGGGGTAGCACCGGGGAGCTGTTTTTT
>-|13|TRBJ2-5|-|TRBV30
CAWREAPGETQYF
TGTGCCTGGAGAGAAGCGCCAGGGGAGACCCAGTACTTC
>many|15|TRBJ2-7|TRBD1|TRBV12-5
CASGLVRVQGDEQYF
TGTGCTAGTGGTTTGGTACGTGTGCAGGGGGACGAGCAGTACTTC
>many|16|TRBJ2-1|-|TRBV24-1
CATSDLNGGSYNEQFF
TGTGCCACCAGTGATTTAAACGGGGGTTCCTACAATGAGCAGTTCTTC
>many|14|TRBJ2-6|-|TRBV29-1
CSVEVVSGANVLTF
TGCAGCGTTGAAGTCGTCTCTGGGGCCAACGTCCTGACTTTC
>many|15|TRBJ2-1|TRBD2|TRBV27
CASSLRLAGVSEQFF
TGTGCCAGCAGTTTAAGACTAGCGGGAGTCTCGGAGCAGTTCTTC
>many|15|TRBJ2-1|-|TRBV5-6
CASRPNSGWYNEQFF
TGTGCCAGCAGGCCTAATAGCGGTTGGTACAATGAGCAGTTCTTC
>few|17|TRBJ2-3|TRBD2|TRBV11-3
CASPKTGLAGVTDTQYF
TGTGCCAGCCCCAAAACTGGACTAGCGGGAGTCACAGATACGCAGTATTTT
>many|17|TRBJ2-7|-|TRBV6-2/TRBV6-3
CASSYRFGGTPSYEQYF
TGTGCCAGCAGTTACAGGTTCGGCGGGACCCCCTCCTACGAGCAGTACTTC
>many|15|TRBJ2-3|TRBD2|TRBV20-1
CSYHSGRAGGDTQYF
TGCAGTTACCATAGCGGGAGGGCCGGGGGAGATACGCAGTATTTT
>many|15|TRBJ2-2|-|TRBV5-4
CASAIGWEDTGELFF
TGTGCCAGCGCCATCGGATGGGAAGATACCGGGGAGCTGTTTTTT
>-|16|TRBJ2-7|TRBD2|TRBV20-1
CSARDLWTSGTYEQYF
TGCAGTGCTAGAGACTTGTGGACTAGCGGAACCTACGAGCAGTACTTC